The 17 T cell receptor beta chains given below trace back to one sample, sequenced in a study of control samples from healthy donors and cancer patients. TCRdb keeps only in-frame clones here, not all; method: immunoSEQ multiplex PCR. Among about 100,000 clones listed, roughly 87% were seen once. Sequencing was done on a sample of blood. The receptors were gathered from a woman between 45 and 65 years old in good health.

The V and J genes are TRBV15 and TRBJ1-3; 8 nucleotides align to TRBD1. Germline V gives CDR1 LNHNV, CDR2 YYDKDF (reference sequence). The CDR3 length is 16 residues. V gave up 1 base and J gave up 4 bases; unmatched junction bases: 6. This CDR3 reads CATSRVDRVTGNTIYF. As DNA, the CDR3 is TGTGCCACCAGCAGAGTGGACAGGGTAACGGGAAACACCATATATTTT.

The chain couples TRBV27 to TRBJ2-7; 9 bases align to TRBD2. Germline trimming cut 4 bases from V and 0 bases from J; bases unmatched to any gene: 4. The CDR3 is 15 residues long. The germline gives CDR1 MNHEY, CDR2 SMNVEV (reference sequence). CDR3 residues: CASSSKRGVSYEQYF. The CDR3 nucleotides read TGTGCCAGCAGTTCTAAGCGGGGGGTCTCCTACGAGCAGTACTTC.

V is TRBV5-6 and J is TRBJ1-5; TRBD1 aligns across 7 bases. This CDR3 has 14 residues. With V trimmed by 0 bases and J by 6 bases, 3 bases remained unmatched. From germline, CDR1 is SGHDT and CDR2 YYEEEE. This CDR3 reads CASSLGGGGQPQHF. CDR3 DNA sequence: TGTGCCAGCAGCTTGGGAGGGGGCGGTCAGCCCCAGCATTTT.

This chain connects TRBV27 to TRBJ2-1, with D tentatively TRBD1 or TRBD2 (5 bases each). The CDR3 is 16 amino acids. V was cut by 3 bases and J by 3 bases, with 15 bases left in between. Germline-derived CDR1 and CDR2 are MNHEY and SMNVEV (reference sequence). The CDR3 bases are TGTGCCAGCAGTTTCCGGTCTGGGACCATCTACAATGAGCAGTTCTTC. Its protein is CASSFRSGTIYNEQFF.

This rearrangement joins TRBV13 to TRBJ1-4, with D unclear. Germline V gene data show CDR1 as PRHDT and CDR2 as FYEKMQ (reference sequence). V was clipped by 2 bases and J by 12 bases, with 10 bases between them. The CDR3 consists of 12 residues. CDR3 sequence: CASSLNREELFF. The CDR3 nucleotides are TGTGCCAGCAGCTTAAACCGGGAGGAACTGTTTTTT.

The rearrangement joins TRBV11-2 to TRBJ2-5, with 8 bases aligning to TRBD2. Germline trimming cut 5 bases from V and 4 bases from J; bases unmatched to any gene: 9. From germline, CDR1 is SGHAT and CDR2 FQNNGV. The CDR3 is 15 amino acids. The CDR3 DNA reads TGTGCCAGCAGCACTAGCGGCTCGAGGGGAGAGACCCAGTACTTC. Translating it yields CASSTSGSRGETQYF.

The J gene is TRBJ1-1, the V gene TRBV5-1, with unresolved D. Trimming cost V 4 bases and J 1 base, with 17 bases left between them. The CDR3 spans 16 residues. Per the germline V gene, CDR1 is SGHRS and CDR2 is YFSETQ. The CDR3: CASSKGSGRTNTEAFF. CDR3 sequence (DNA): TGCGCCAGCAGCAAAGGGTCCGGGAGGACGAACACTGAAGCTTTCTTT.

V is TRBV3-1 (or the pseudogene TRBV3-2) and J is TRBJ1-5, with D hard to call. Germline V CDR1 and CDR2: LGHDT, YNNKEL (reference sequence). The ends were cut back, 1 base at V and 11 bases at J, with 12 bases in the middle. The CDR3 length is 13 residues. Here the CDR3 DNA reads TGTGCCAGCAGCCAAGTAGGGCAAAGGGCCCAGCATTTT. Translation gives CASSQVGQRAQHF.

This clone was seen more than once but under ten times. V and J are TRBV7-9 and TRBJ2-3; tentative D call: TRBD2 (5 bases). CDR3 length: 17 residues. Germline V gives CDR1 SEHNR, CDR2 FQNEAQ (reference sequence). Trimming pared 5 bases from V and 5 bases from J, leaving 23 bases between. The CDR3 sequence: CASSPGESPIAQDTQYF. In nucleotides, the CDR3 is TGTGCCAGCAGCCCCGGGGAAAGCCCCATAGCACAAGATACGCAGTATTTT.

The genes are TRBV5-4 and TRBJ2-1, with 9 bases lining up with TRBD2. CDR3 length: 17 amino acids. With V trimmed by 3 bases and J by 3 bases, 10 bases remained unmatched. Germline values: CDR1 SGHNT, CDR2 YYREEE (reference sequence). CDR3 region: CASSSPESGRFYNEQFF. The CDR3 bases are TGTGCCAGCAGCTCCCCGGAAAGCGGGAGGTTCTACAATGAGCAGTTCTTC.

The chain uses TRBV7-3 and TRBJ2-5; D not certain. Germline V gene data show CDR1 as SGHTA and CDR2 as FQGTGA. The CDR3 covers 13 residues. Trimming took 4 bases from V and 0 from J, leaving 6 bases between them. CDR3 loop: CASSSRYQETQYF. DNA of the CDR3: TGTGCCAGCAGCTCGAGGTACCAAGAGACCCAGTACTTC.

This rearrangement joins TRBV6-4 to TRBJ2-5; no definite D call. Trimming took off 4 bases at V and 5 bases at J, with 11 bases between the two ends. The CDR3 extends over 13 amino acids. Germline CDR1 is MRHNA and CDR2 is SNTAGT. CDR3 bases: TGTGCCAGCAGTGCAGACCTGCGGGAGACCCAGTACTTC. It codes for CASSADLRETQYF.

The V and J genes are TRBV27 and TRBJ2-3, with a possible D match to TRBD2 (6 bases). Trimming pared 7 bases from V and 2 bases from J, leaving 13 bases between. The germline gives CDR1 MNHEY, CDR2 SMNVEV (reference sequence). The length of the CDR3 is 14 residues. CDR3 region: CASKLAEYTDTQYF. CDR3 DNA sequence: TGTGCCAGCAAACTAGCAGAGTACACAGATACGCAGTATTTT.

The rearrangement joins TRBV5-1 to TRBJ2-3; D unclear. The V gene's germline CDR1 is SGHRS and CDR2 YFSETQ. The germline V and J ends were trimmed by 0 bases and 1 base, with 9 bases remaining between them. The CDR3 covers 15 residues. The CDR3 DNA reads TGCGCCAGCAGCTTGGAAAGCCTGCGCACAGATACGCAGTATTTT. Translation gives CASSLESLRTDTQYF.

V is TRBV3-1 (or the pseudogene TRBV3-2) and J is TRBJ1-2, with 7 nucleotides matching TRBD1. The V and J ends lost 4 bases and 6 bases, in that order; junction bases with no gene match: 20. Germline CDR1 reads LGHDT; CDR2 reads YNNKEL (reference sequence). The CDR3 is 18 amino acids. CDR3 DNA: TGTGCCAGCAGCCTAGACTTACTCCTGACAGGGAGCCCGAATGGCTACACCTTC. Its translation is CASSLDLLLTGSPNGYTF.

V and J are TRBV5-4 and TRBJ2-5; D is unclear. Germline CDR1 SGHNT, CDR2 YYREEE (reference sequence). V lost 3 bases to trimming and J lost 2 bases, with 14 bases between them. There are 15 residues in the CDR3. The CDR3 nucleotides are TGTGCCAGCAGCTCCCGAACCTCTATACAAGAGACCCAGTACTTC. Its translation: CASSSRTSIQETQYF.

V gene TRBV5-6 combines with J gene TRBJ2-1, with TRBD1 identical over 10 bases. This CDR3 has 16 residues. With V trimmed by 2 bases and J by 7 bases, 9 bases remained unmatched. Germline CDR1 is SGHDT and CDR2 is YYEEEE. The CDR3 region has the DNA TGTGCCAGCAGCTTCTCCGGGACAGGGGTTTTTAATGAGCAGTTCTTC. Translated, it gives CASSFSGTGVFNEQFF.